This T cell receptor beta chain comes out of a study of Graves' ophthalmopathy and Graves' hyperthyroidism. Overall study context: Sampling took place at initial diagnosis, with peripheral blood obtained before any treatment.

Per germline, CDR1 WNHNN and CDR2 SYGVQD (reference sequence). With 0 bases removed from V and 9 bases from J, the gap between germline ends came to 14 bases. CDR3 size: 14 residues. Broader study findings: Cross-validated, the 13-signature model showed 87.88%/81.08% sensitivity/specificity, and 80%/75% in the test set. Thyroid clonotypes that were expanded above 0.001 frequency mostly also appeared in blood.

There are many counts of this clonotype. Its antigen is still unknown. The TCR beta CDR3 regions underwent amplification from RNA transcripts. First-round RT-PCR employed HTBI primers, with a second-round multiplex PCR after it. MiXCR, run by TCRdb on the multiplex PCR reads, gives a single entry per CDR3 protein. This table holds 150,000 to 200,000 distinct CDR3 sequences, around two fifths found once. Other autoimmune diseases, uncontrolled infections, pregnancy or lactation led to the exclusion of patients. This clonotype originated in a woman between 35 and 50 years old with Graves' ophthalmopathy. The chain carries TRBV10-1 and TRBJ1-1; no definite D call. Material for sequencing was peripheral blood. In nucleotides, the CDR3 is TGCGCCAGCAGTGAGTCAAGAGAGGCTTCTCAAGCTTTCTTT. Its protein product is CASSESREASQAFF.